This TCR beta chain was obtained from a study of cytomegalovirus exposure and HLA in healthy donors. Study outcomes and limitations: Accurate predictions that matched the HLA-A and HLA-B alleles of most subjects were reportedly made from TCR beta sequences. According to the study, around 160 TCR beta chains were cytomegalovirus-associated. Productive rates of about 87% or about 30% were seen for most TCR beta V segments in an earlier analysis.

This CDR3 has 17 residues. Trimming removed 6 bases from V and 4 bases from J, with 23 bases in between. The V gene's germline CDR1 is SGHDT and CDR2 YYEEEE. A multiplex PCR was run with 60 Vbeta primers and 13 Jbeta primers. The table came from immunoSEQ multiplex PCR; TCRdb's copy has only in-frame clones and leaves some out. The sample shows roughly 120,000 clones, more than 65% of them seen only once. Concerning this clone: The target antigen is unknown.

Specimen: PBMCs. This sequence joins TRBV5-6 and TRBJ1-5; D is possibly TRBD1 (5 bases). The TCR originated in a woman between 35 and 50 years old in good health and CMV-seropositive. Here the CDR3 reads CASTPPRRVGRNQPQHF. CDR3 in DNA: TGTGCCAGCACGCCTCCTCGCAGGGTTGGAAGGAATCAGCCCCAGCATTTT.